The text below deals with one T cell receptor beta chain. Germline CDR1 MNHGY, CDR2 SAAAGT. V was cut by 2 bases and J by 7 bases, with 14 bases left in between. The CDR3 loop spans 14 amino acids. As to treatment: preoperative locoregional IRX-2 cytokine immunotherapy. Patients received preoperative, locoregional IRX-2 cytokine immunotherapy in a phase Ib study. The protocol was immunoSEQ multiplex PCR, while the TCRdb copy is restricted to in-frame clones and leaves out a portion. In the table there are roughly 26,000 clones, approximately 80% of which are singletons. This record comes from a study of preoperative IRX-2 immunotherapy in early breast cancer.

This chain uses TRBV6-8 with TRBJ1-1; TRBD1 might be the D (5 bases). The material was lymph node tissue, obtained after IRX-2 immunotherapy. The receptor was isolated from a human donor with breast cancer. The CDR3 sequence: CASSYQPGRGEAFF. The CDR3 nucleotides are TGTGCCAGCAGTTACCAACCCGGGAGGGGTGAAGCTTTCTTT.